The sequence of this TCR beta chain was determined in a study of regulatory T cells in long-lasting Graves disease. Stated time point: newly diagnosed GD, antithyroid drugs for less than 3 months. Researchers made the TCR library from RNA that was extracted from PBMCs. Library construction for TCR beta used iRepertoire HTBI primers and Arm-PCR of CDR3 regions. TCRdb called the multiplex PCR reads again in MiXCR, with one record for every CDR3 protein. The repertoire holds about 460,000 distinct CDR3 sequences, with about 14% as singletons. At least ten counts were recorded for this clonotype. The same data also went into a second study, on T cells in Graves' hyperthyroidism and ophthalmopathy.

Sequencing used peripheral blood mononuclear cells (PBMCs), obtained at new diagnosis, from a patient treated with antithyroid drugs. The TCR was taken from a woman in her 50s with Graves disease.

CDR3 sequence (DNA): TGTGCCAGCAGCGTAGGATCGAGCTCCTACGAGCAGTACTTC. Its translation is CASSVGSSSYEQYF. The V and J genes are TRBV9 and TRBJ2-7; D uncertain. Trimming left V 0 bases short and J 0 bases short, with 7 bases between. The CDR3 runs to 14 residues. Germline loops: CDR1 SGDLS, CDR2 YYNGEE.